This entry lists 3 T cell receptor beta chains sequenced from one sample in a study of T cell changes during pregnancy in multiple sclerosis. Assay used: immunoSEQ multiplex PCR; TCRdb lists only in-frame clones, some missing. The sample has roughly 30,000 clones; 75% to 90% are singletons. The sample here was CD4+ T cells from peripheral blood mononuclear cells, taken in the first trimester of pregnancy. The receptor source for this set is a female donor in good health, enrolled as a control in a pregnancy study.

This rearrangement joins TRBV5-4 to TRBJ2-7; D not certain. Germline CDR1 is SGHNT and CDR2 is YYREEE (reference sequence). The CDR3 loop spans 13 amino acids. Trimming cost V 4 bases and J 1 base, with 9 bases left between them. Here the CDR3 reads CASSETPSYEQYF. CDR3 bases: TGTGCCAGCAGCGAGACACCATCCTACGAGCAGTACTTC.

The chain is built from TRBV4-3 and TRBJ2-5; 10 nucleotides match TRBD1. V was pared by 4 bases and J by 5 bases, with 7 bases of the junction left unmatched. The V gene's germline CDR1 is LGHNA and CDR2 YSLEER. The CDR3 contains 15 residues. The CDR3 loop reads CASSLRQGARETQYF. CDR3 nucleotide sequence: TGCGCCAGCAGCCTCCGACAGGGGGCGCGGGAGACCCAGTACTTC.

This clone was counted a single time. The sample carries other DNA sequences with the same CDR3. This chain links TRBV5-6 with TRBJ1-1; D gene uncertain. The length of the CDR3 is 13 residues. The V gene lost 6 bases and the J gene lost 0 bases, with 9 bases spanning the gap. Germline lookup yields CDR1 SGHDT and CDR2 YYEEEE. CDR3 protein: CASTWRLNTEAFF. CDR3 DNA: TGTGCCAGCACCTGGAGACTGAACACTGAAGCTTTCTTT.